One and the same sample provided the 28 T cell receptor beta chains below, sequenced in a study of blood T cell repertoires in COVID-19. The method was immunoSEQ multiplex PCR; TCRdb's version includes in-frame clones alone and lacks a portion of them. Here the sample spans roughly 200,000 clones, more than 75% being singletons. Material: peripheral blood. The receptors shown here come from a woman aged 60 to 75 with COVID-19, enrolled during active disease.

The chain recombines TRBV21-1 with TRBJ1-4. TRBV21-1 is marked as a pseudogene. The CDR3 sequence is 17 residues long. CDR3 DNA: TGTGCCAGCAGCAAAGAAGGCACGGGAGCAACTAATGAAAAACTGTTTTTT. It codes for CASSKEGTGATNEKLFF.

This sequence joins TRBV28 and TRBJ2-5, with 8 nucleotides matching TRBD2. Trimming at V came to 2 bases and at J to 1 base, leaving 3 bases not matched to a gene. Germline lookup yields CDR1 MDHEN and CDR2 SYDVKM. The CDR3 length is 15 residues. This CDR3 is CASSLNSGVQETQYF. CDR3 in DNA: TGTGCCAGCAGTTTAAATAGCGGGGTCCAAGAGACCCAGTACTTC.

The V and J genes are TRBV28 and TRBJ2-3, with 8 bases matching TRBD2. Germline lookup yields CDR1 MDHEN and CDR2 SYDVKM. CDR3 length: 17 amino acids. V shed 7 bases and J 0 bases; nucleotides not matched to a gene: 12. As DNA, the CDR3 is TGTGCCAGCAAACCCGGGGCTAGCGGGCTTAGCACAGATACGCAGTATTTT. Amino acid sequence: CASKPGASGLSTDTQYF.

V usage is TRBV7-2 and J usage is TRBJ2-7, with D tentatively TRBD2 (6 bases). V lost 1 base to trimming and J lost 1 base, with 11 bases between them. Germline V lookup: CDR1 SGHTA, CDR2 FQGNSA. The CDR3 loop spans 15 amino acids. CDR3 amino acids: CASSLGISGSYEQYF. CDR3 nucleotide sequence: TGTGCCAGCAGCTTAGGGATTAGCGGTTCCTACGAGCAGTACTTC. Full variable domain (outside the CDR3, taken from reference TRBV7-2 and TRBJ2-7): GAGVSQSPSNKVTEKGKDVELRCDPISGHTALYWYRQSLGQGLEFLIYFQGNSAPDKSGLPSDRFSAERTGGSVSTLTIQRTQQEDSAVYLCASSLGISGSYEQYFGPGTRLTVT.

The chain uses TRBV30 and TRBJ1-1; maybe TRBD1 (6 bases). The CDR3 is 13 amino acids. Germline loops: CDR1 GTSNPN, CDR2 SVGIG (reference sequence). Trimming pared 3 bases from V and 6 bases from J, leaving 14 bases between. CDR3 protein: CAWRKIQGSEAFF. The CDR3 coding sequence is TGTGCCTGGAGAAAAATACAGGGATCTGAAGCTTTCTTT.

The CDR3 sequence: CASSIRQRNYGYTF. DNA of the CDR3: TGTGCCAGTAGTATACGACAGAGGAACTATGGCTACACCTTC. J is TRBJ1-2 and V is TRBV19; D might be TRBD1 (5 bases). V shed 2 bases and J shed 2 bases, with 9 bases lying between them. The CDR3 length is 14 residues. Germline V gene sequence: CDR1 LNHDA, CDR2 SQIVND (reference sequence).

Turning to this clone: In the same sample, other DNA sequences code for this CDR3. V and J are TRBV6-5 and TRBJ1-6; D gene uncertain. Germline lookup yields CDR1 MNHEY and CDR2 SVGAGI. The V gene lost 2 bases and the J gene lost 7 bases, with 9 bases spanning the gap. There are 14 residues in the CDR3. The CDR3 region has the DNA TGTGCCAGCAGTTACGGCCAGGAAAATTCACCCCTCCACTTT. It is translated as CASSYGQENSPLHF.

This chain joins TRBV7-8 and TRBJ2-7; D perhaps matches TRBD1 (5 bases). In germline, CDR1 is SGHVS, CDR2 FQNEAQ. The CDR3 contains 17 residues. V lost 1 base to trimming and J lost 0 bases, with 16 bases between them. CDR3 in amino acids: CASSLDGASSYSYEQYV. The CDR3 DNA follows: TGTGCCAGCAGCTTAGATGGGGCGTCCTCATACTCCTACGAGCAGTACGTC.

CDR3 residues: CASSQDAGGNTQYF. The CDR3 bases are TGCGCCAGCAGCCAAGACGCGGGTGGCAATACGCAGTATTTT. The J gene is TRBJ2-3, the V gene TRBV4-3; tentative D call: TRBD2 (5 bases). Deletions cut 0 bases from V and 7 bases from J, with 11 bases between. The CDR3 has 14 residues. Germline V gene data show CDR1 as LGHNA and CDR2 as YSLEER.

CDR3 sequence (DNA): TGCAGTGAACAATTGAACACTGAAGCTTTCTTT. As protein: CSEQLNTEAFF. The chain employs TRBV20-1 and TRBJ1-1; D gene ambiguous. The ends were cut back, 7 bases at V and 0 bases at J, with 6 bases in the middle. The CDR3 runs to 11 residues. The germline V gene has CDR1 DFQATT and CDR2 SNEGSKA (reference sequence).

This chain uses TRBV7-2 with TRBJ2-3; TRBD2 matches at 9 bases. With V trimmed by 3 bases and J by 1 base, 5 bases remained unmatched. The germline V gene has CDR1 SGHTA and CDR2 FQGNSA. The CDR3 contains 16 residues. DNA for the CDR3: TGTGCCAGCAGCTTTCAAGCGGGAGGAGGCACAGATACGCAGTATTTT. Its protein product is CASSFQAGGGTDTQYF.

The J gene is TRBJ1-3, the V gene TRBV5-1; 8 bases align to TRBD1. The germline gives CDR1 SGHRS, CDR2 YFSETQ. This CDR3 has 14 residues. The junction had 3 bases not matched to a gene; V was cut back by 3 bases and J by 4 bases. CDR3 DNA: TGCGCCAGCAGCTCACAGGGGGGAGGAAACACCATATATTTT. Translation gives CASSSQGGGNTIYF. Using reference TRBV5-1 and TRBJ1-3 for the parts outside the CDR3, the full variable domain is KAGVTQTPRYLIKTRGQQVTLSCSPISGHRSVSWYQQTPGQGLQFLFEYFSETQRNKGNFPGRFSGRQFSNSRSEMNVSTLELGDSALYLCASSSQGGGNTIYFGEGSWLTVV.

As DNA, the CDR3 is TGTGCCAGCAGCCCCGGGACAGGGGATAAGGAGAATCAGCCCCAGCATTTT. This gives the protein CASSPGTGDKENQPQHF. This chain connects TRBV7-3 to TRBJ1-5; 10 bases are a match to TRBD1. This CDR3 region has 17 residues. J gave up 4 bases and V 5 bases, and 11 bases lay outside the gene matches. Germline values: CDR1 SGHTA, CDR2 FQGTGA.

Note on this clone: One end of the junction is discordant with germline, which a read error may explain. This chain connects TRBV3-1 (or the pseudogene TRBV3-2) to TRBJ1-2; 7 nucleotides match TRBD1. The CDR3 covers 14 residues. CDR1 is LGHDT and CDR2 is YNNKEL in the germline V gene (reference sequence). The CDR3 here is CASSFQGGDYGYTF. The CDR3 DNA follows: TGTGCCAGCAGCTTCCAAGGGGGCGACTATGGTTACACCTTC.

V usage is TRBV27 and J usage is TRBJ1-4; D is possibly TRBD1 (5 bases). The CDR3 covers 14 residues. The germline V and J ends were trimmed by 10 bases and 2 bases, with 14 bases remaining between them. From germline, CDR1 is MNHEY and CDR2 SMNVEV (reference sequence). CDR3 amino acids: CATKRGSTNEKLFF. CDR3 DNA sequence: TGTGCCACAAAAAGGGGTTCCACTAATGAAAAACTGTTTTTT.

The V and J genes are TRBV5-1 and TRBJ1-4, with a possible D match to TRBD1 (6 bases). Germline V gene lookup returns CDR1 SGHRS and CDR2 YFSETQ. V lost 4 bases, J lost 7 bases, and 17 bases lay in between. This CDR3 comprises 15 residues. CDR3 sequence (DNA): TGCGCCAGCAGCGATATGAGGGGGTCCGGTGAAAAACTGTTTTTT. It specifies CASSDMRGSGEKLFF.

The DNA for the CDR3 is TGTGCCAGTACCCCACGCGGGAGGGGCAATGAGCAGTTCTTC. It translates to CASTPRGRGNEQFF. The V gene is TRBV19, the J gene TRBJ2-1, with 9 bases lining up with TRBD2. CDR3 length equals 14 residues. V lost 7 bases to trimming and J lost 6 bases; unmatched junction nucleotides: 7. Germline V gene data show CDR1 as LNHDA and CDR2 as SQIVND (reference sequence).

This clone occurred a few times. The J gene is TRBJ2-7, the V gene TRBV28; TRBD1 matches at 7 bases. Germline CDR1 and CDR2: MDHEN and SYDVKM. V lost 5 bases and J lost 6; bases outside the gene matches: 4. This CDR3 comprises 12 residues. The CDR3 region has the DNA TGTGCCAGCAGTACACAGGGGAGCGAGCAGTACGTC. Translating gives CASSTQGSEQYV.

The CDR3, as DNA: TGTGCCAGCAGGGAGGGTTTCGGCGGAGGGCCTCAGACCCAGTACTTC. It codes for CASREGFGGGPQTQYF. V gene TRBV7-2 combines with J gene TRBJ2-5; D might be TRBD2 (6 bases). The germline V gene encodes CDR1 SGHTA and CDR2 FQGNSA. The CDR3 is made up of 16 amino acids. V lost 6 bases to trimming and J lost 6 bases, with 23 bases between them.

The genes are TRBV7-3 and TRBJ2-1, with D possibly TRBD1 on 6 matching bases. This CDR3 has 16 residues. Deletions cut 5 bases from V and 1 base from J, with 15 bases between. Germline loops: CDR1 SGHTA, CDR2 FQGTGA. The CDR3 DNA follows: TGTGCCAGCAGCCCTCACCCCGACAGGTCCTACAATGAGCAGTTCTTC. Its translation is CASSPHPDRSYNEQFF.

The V call is TRBV20-1, the J call TRBJ1-1, with TRBD1 identical over 10 bases. The V gene end was trimmed by 3 bases and the J gene end by 0 bases; junction bases not matched to a gene: 4. The CDR3 has 15 amino acids. CDR1 and CDR2 (germline): DFQATT, SNEGSKA (reference sequence). The CDR3 sequence is CSASSGTGVNTEAFF. The CDR3 bases are TGCAGTGCTAGTAGCGGGACAGGGGTGAACACTGAAGCTTTCTTT.

The rearrangement links TRBV2 to TRBJ1-1; D is unresolved. The V end was cut by 3 bases, the J end by 1 base, with 6 bases between. Germline V gene sequence: CDR1 SNHLY, CDR2 FYNNEI. The length of the CDR3 is 13 residues. Written as DNA, the CDR3 is TGTGCCAGCAGTGATGCAGGGAACACTGAAGCTTTCTTT. It is translated as CASSDAGNTEAFF.

This clone is a singleton in its sample. This chain links TRBV7-9 with TRBJ2-3; D possibly corresponds to TRBD2 (5 bases). The length of the CDR3 is 14 residues. Germline loops: CDR1 SEHNR, CDR2 FQNEAQ (reference sequence). V was clipped by 2 bases and J by 8 bases, with 14 bases between them. CDR3: CASSLWLASGTQYF. CDR3 in DNA: TGTGCCAGCAGCTTATGGCTAGCTTCGGGTACGCAGTATTTT.

This chain links TRBV29-1 with TRBJ2-7; D possibly corresponds to TRBD2 (5 bases). The CDR3 is 13 residues long. Per germline, CDR1 SQVTM and CDR2 ANQGSEA. V gave up 3 bases and J gave up 7 bases, with 16 bases separating them. CDR3 DNA sequence: TGCAGCGTTGATGGCGGCCCCCGCGGGGAGCAGTACTTC. It translates to CSVDGGPRGEQYF.

The rearrangement links TRBV5-8 to TRBJ2-4, with D perhaps matching TRBD2 (6 bases). Germline CDR1 is SGHTS and CDR2 is YDEGEE. Trimming stripped 3 bases from V and 6 bases from J, with 7 bases between. The CDR3 loop spans 12 amino acids. Written as DNA, the CDR3 is TGTGCCAGCAGCTGGCGGGGAAACATTCAGTACTTC. Its protein product is CASSWRGNIQYF.

V is TRBV4-3 and J is TRBJ2-7; 11 bases fit TRBD2. Germline CDR1 LGHNA, CDR2 YSLEER. V lost 8 bases to trimming and J lost 3 bases; unmatched junction nucleotides: 6. The CDR3 spans 14 residues. The CDR3 region has the DNA TGCGCCAGCTCTCCCGGGACTAGCGGCTACGAGCAGTACTTC. This sequence encodes CASSPGTSGYEQYF.

The chain uses TRBV4-1 and TRBJ2-7; TRBD1 is a possible D gene (6 bases). The CDR3 is made up of 14 amino acids. Trimming stripped 1 base from V and 5 bases from J, with 12 bases between. Germline CDR1 and CDR2: MGHRA and YSYEKL. CDR3 in DNA: TGCGCCAGCAGCCAAGTGGGGACAACACACGAGCAGTACTTC. This encodes CASSQVGTTHEQYF.

The CDR3 DNA sequence: TGTGCCAGCAGCCGTCGAGCGGGGGGCACAGATACGCAGTATTTT. This translates into CASSRRAGGTDTQYF. V and J are TRBV3-1 (or the pseudogene TRBV3-2) and TRBJ2-3, with 8 positions matching TRBD2. Germline V gene data show CDR1 as LGHDT and CDR2 as YNNKEL (reference sequence). The V and J ends lost 4 bases and 1 base, in that order; junction bases with no gene match: 4. CDR3 length equals 15 residues.